This T cell receptor beta chain stems from a study of T cells in lung cancer brain metastases. Study details: Most of the roughly 20 patients had a tobacco use history.

Germline loops: CDR1 SGDLS, CDR2 YYNGEE. V was clipped by 4 bases and J by 5 bases; unmatched bases: 7. The CDR3 consists of 14 residues. This table comes from immunoSEQ multiplex PCR, and its TCRdb copy is limited to in-frame clones, with some not included. Among about 2,800 clones listed, about nine tenths were seen once. The study, taken as a whole, reports: Paired lesions shared few clones; most were lesion-specific (mean Morisita approximately 0.25).

This clone was seen just once. Antigen specificity is unknown. Either synchronous oligometastatic disease or delayed solitary brain metastasis recurrence led to resection. Patients with a history of multiple malignancies were excluded. This TCR was recovered from a woman in her forties or fifties with non-small cell lung cancer. The genes are TRBV9 and TRBJ2-3; 7 nucleotides agree with TRBD1. Sample: tumor tissue from the primary lung tumor. The CDR3 reads CASSSRQGKDTQYF. DNA for the CDR3: TGTGCCAGCAGCTCGCGACAGGGTAAAGATACGCAGTATTTT. The full variable domain, its missing parts supplied by reference TRBV9 and TRBJ2-3, is DSGVTQTPKHLITATGQRVTLRCSPRSGDLSVYWYQQSLDQGLQFLIQYYNGEERAKGNILERFSAQQFPDLHSELNLSSLELGDSALYFCASSSRQGKDTQYFGPGTRLTVL.